This T cell receptor (beta chain) was identified in a study of CD8 T cells in Susac syndrome. The CD8+ and CD4+ T cells were negatively isolated, with the TEMRA cells enriched by FACS. cDNA came from around 0.54 to 1 ug RNA primed by random hexamers. TCRdb itself ran the immunoSEQ multiplex PCR reads through MiXCR, one entry per CDR3 protein. Of over 100,000 distinct CDR3 sequences listed, less than 97% were seen once; the top ten hold 0.096%. The CDR3 spans 14 residues. With 0 bases removed from V and 5 bases from J, the gap between germline ends came to 10 bases. The sample consisted of CD4+ T cells from PBMCs. The chain employs TRBV23-1 and TRBJ1-2; D gene unclear. TRBV23-1 falls under the ORF class, with uncertain function. The receptor was derived from a human donor in good health. CDR3 sequence reads: CASSQSTSSYGYTF. CDR3 coding DNA: TGCGCCAGCAGTCAATCTACCTCTTCTTATGGCTACACCTTC.